This TCR beta chain derives from a study of monozygotic twins with inflammatory bowel disease. Broader study findings: IBD patients carried less diverse TCRbeta repertoires (inverse Simpson) than healthy co-twins. Separate T cell subtypes could not be resolved from one another.

TCRdb processed the 5' RACE reads again and assigns one entry to each CDR3 protein, with no DNA. The repertoire table contains approximately 110,000 distinct CDR3 sequences. Comment on this clonotype: Its specificity is unknown.

CDR1 is MDHEN and CDR2 is SYDVKM in the germline V gene. The CDR3 spans 13 residues. The sequencing sample was made of blood. This receptor was taken from a human donor with ulcerative colitis or Crohn's disease, or a healthy co-twin of an affected twin (not recorded which). The chain recombines TRBV28 with TRBJ1-1. The CDR3 loop is CASSLPADTEAFF.